This T cell receptor beta chain was captured by sequencing in a study of early T cells in non-severe SARS-CoV-2 infection. This clonotype was seen only a few times. The germline V gene encodes CDR1 KGHSH and CDR2 LQKENI. The length of the CDR3 is 16 residues. Trimming removed 1 base from V and 5 bases from J; junction bases left unmatched: 10. Individual cDNA molecules each received unique molecular identifiers attached to them. From the 5' RACE reads, TCRdb called clonotypes with MiXCR, one entry per CDR3 protein. Among under 70,000 distinct CDR3 sequences, roughly 8% were seen once, and the ten largest hold under 12%.

The chain combines TRBV18 with TRBJ1-1, with 7 bases that match TRBD1. Here the sequenced sample was whole blood, taken at baseline. This sequence was found in an adult who was a healthcare worker with PCR-confirmed SARS-CoV-2 infection or an uninfected control (not recorded which). This chain's CDR3 is CASSPLEKGAGTEAFF. The CDR3 DNA reads as TGTGCCAGCTCACCACTGGAAAAGGGGGCGGGTACTGAAGCTTTCTTT.